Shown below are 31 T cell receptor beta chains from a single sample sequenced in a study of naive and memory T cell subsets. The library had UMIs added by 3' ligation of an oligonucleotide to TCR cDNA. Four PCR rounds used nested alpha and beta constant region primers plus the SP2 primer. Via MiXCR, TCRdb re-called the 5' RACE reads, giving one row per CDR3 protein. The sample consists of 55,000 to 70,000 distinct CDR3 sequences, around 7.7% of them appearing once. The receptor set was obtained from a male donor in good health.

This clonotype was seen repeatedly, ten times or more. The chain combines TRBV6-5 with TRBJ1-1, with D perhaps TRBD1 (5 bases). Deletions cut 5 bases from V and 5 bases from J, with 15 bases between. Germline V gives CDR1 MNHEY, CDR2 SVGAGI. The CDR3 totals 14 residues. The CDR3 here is CASSPGGEETEAFF. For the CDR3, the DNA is TGTGCCAGCAGTCCCGGAGGGGAGGAAACTGAAGCTTTCTTT.

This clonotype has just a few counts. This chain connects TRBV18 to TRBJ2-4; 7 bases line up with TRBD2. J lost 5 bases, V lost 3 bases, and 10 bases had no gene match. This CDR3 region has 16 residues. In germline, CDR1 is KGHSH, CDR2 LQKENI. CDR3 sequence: CASSPFATSTENIQYF. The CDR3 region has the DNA TGTGCCAGCTCACCTTTCGCGACTAGCACAGAAAACATTCAGTACTTC. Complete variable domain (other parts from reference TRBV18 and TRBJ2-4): NAGVMQNPRHLVRRRGQEARLRCSPMKGHSHVYWYRQLPEEGLKFMVYLQKENIIDESGMPKERFSAEFPKEGPSILRIQQVVRGDSAAYFCASSPFATSTENIQYFGAGTRLSVL.

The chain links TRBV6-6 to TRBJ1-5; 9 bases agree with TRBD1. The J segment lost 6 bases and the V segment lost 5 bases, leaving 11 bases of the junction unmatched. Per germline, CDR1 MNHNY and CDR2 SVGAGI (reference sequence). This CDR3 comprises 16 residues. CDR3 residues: CASSNTGTGSFQPQHF. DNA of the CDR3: TGTGCCAGCAGTAATACCGGGACAGGGTCTTTTCAGCCCCAGCATTTT.

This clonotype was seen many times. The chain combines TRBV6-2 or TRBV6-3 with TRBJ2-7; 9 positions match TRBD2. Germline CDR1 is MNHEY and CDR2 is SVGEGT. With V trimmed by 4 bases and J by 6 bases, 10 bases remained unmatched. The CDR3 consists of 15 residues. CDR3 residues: CASSSVAGGPGEQYF. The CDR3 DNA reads TGTGCCAGCAGTTCCGTTGCGGGAGGGCCTGGCGAGCAGTACTTC.

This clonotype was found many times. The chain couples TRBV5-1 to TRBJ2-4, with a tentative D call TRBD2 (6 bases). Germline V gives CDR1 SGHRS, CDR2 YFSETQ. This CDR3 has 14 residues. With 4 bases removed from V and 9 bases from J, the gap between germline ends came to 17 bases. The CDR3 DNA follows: TGCGCCAGCAGCCAACGGACTCAGGAGGGCATTCAGTACTTC. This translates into CASSQRTQEGIQYF.

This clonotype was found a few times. The DNA for the CDR3 is TGTGCCAGCAGCTTAGCGCACGGGGGTCAAGAGACCCAGTACTTC. This codes for CASSLAHGGQETQYF. The rearrangement links TRBV7-2 to TRBJ2-5, with D possibly TRBD2 on 6 matching bases. In germline, CDR1 is SGHTA, CDR2 FQGNSA. The CDR3 covers 15 residues. V dropped 0 bases and J dropped 2 bases, with 10 bases sitting between them.

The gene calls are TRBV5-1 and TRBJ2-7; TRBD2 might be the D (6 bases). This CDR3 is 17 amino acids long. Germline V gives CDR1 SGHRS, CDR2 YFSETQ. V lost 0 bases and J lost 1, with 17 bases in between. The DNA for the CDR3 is TGCGCCAGCAGCTTGGAGGGAGGCGGGCCGTTTTCCTACGAGCAGTACTTC. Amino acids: CASSLEGGGPFSYEQYF.

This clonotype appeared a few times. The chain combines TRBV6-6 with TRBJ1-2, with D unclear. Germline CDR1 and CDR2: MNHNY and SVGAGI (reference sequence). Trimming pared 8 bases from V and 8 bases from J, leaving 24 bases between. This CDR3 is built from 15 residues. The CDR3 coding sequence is TGTGCCAGCTCCCTTGCACAGTCTGTTCCGGAAGGCTACACCTTC. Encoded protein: CASSLAQSVPEGYTF.

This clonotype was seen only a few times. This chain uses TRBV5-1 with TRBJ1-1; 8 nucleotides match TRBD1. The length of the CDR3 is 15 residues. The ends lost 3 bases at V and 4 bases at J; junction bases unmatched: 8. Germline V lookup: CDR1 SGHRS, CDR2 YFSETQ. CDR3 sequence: CASSWNQGAATEAFF. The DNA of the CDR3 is TGCGCCAGCAGCTGGAATCAGGGGGCGGCCACTGAAGCTTTCTTT.

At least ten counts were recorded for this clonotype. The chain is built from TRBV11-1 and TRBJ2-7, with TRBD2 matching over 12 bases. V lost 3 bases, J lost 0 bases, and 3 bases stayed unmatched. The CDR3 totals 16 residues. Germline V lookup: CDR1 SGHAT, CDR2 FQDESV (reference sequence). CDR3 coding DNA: TGTGCCAGCAGCTTGGGGACTAGCGGGTCCTCCTACGAGCAGTACTTC. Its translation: CASSLGTSGSSYEQYF.

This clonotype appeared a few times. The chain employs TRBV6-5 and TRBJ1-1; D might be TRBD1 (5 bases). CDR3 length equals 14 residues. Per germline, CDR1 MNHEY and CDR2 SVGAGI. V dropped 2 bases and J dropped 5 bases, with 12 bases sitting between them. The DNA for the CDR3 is TGTGCCAGCAGTTACGAACGGGGCTGGACTGAAGCTTTCTTT. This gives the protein CASSYERGWTEAFF.

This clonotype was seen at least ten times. The CDR3 nucleotides read TGTGCCAGCAGTATGTTGACTAGCGGGCTATACAATGAGCAGTTCTTC. Translation gives CASSMLTSGLYNEQFF. The chain has TRBV27 and TRBJ2-1, with TRBD2 matching over 10 bases. From germline, CDR1 is MNHEY and CDR2 SMNVEV (reference sequence). The V segment lost 5 bases and the J segment 4 bases; nucleotides outside the gene matches: 8. The CDR3 extends over 16 amino acids.

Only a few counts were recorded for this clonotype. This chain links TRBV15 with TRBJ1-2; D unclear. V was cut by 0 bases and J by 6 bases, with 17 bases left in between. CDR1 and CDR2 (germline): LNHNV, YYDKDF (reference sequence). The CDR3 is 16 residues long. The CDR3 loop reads CATSRDLKIGPNGYTF. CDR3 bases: TGTGCCACCAGCAGAGATCTCAAGATAGGACCTAATGGCTACACCTTC.

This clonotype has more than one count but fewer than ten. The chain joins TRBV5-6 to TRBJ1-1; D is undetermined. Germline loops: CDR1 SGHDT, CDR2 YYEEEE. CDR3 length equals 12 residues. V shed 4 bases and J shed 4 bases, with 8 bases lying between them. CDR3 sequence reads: CASSPGPTEAFF. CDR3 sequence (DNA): TGTGCCAGCAGCCCCGGACCCACTGAAGCTTTCTTT.

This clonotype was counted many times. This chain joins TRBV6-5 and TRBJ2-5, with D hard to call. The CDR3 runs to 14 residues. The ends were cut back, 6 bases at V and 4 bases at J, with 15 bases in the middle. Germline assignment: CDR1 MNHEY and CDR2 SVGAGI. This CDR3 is CASRRKALIETQYF. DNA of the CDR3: TGTGCCAGCAGAAGGAAAGCCCTCATAGAGACCCAGTACTTC.

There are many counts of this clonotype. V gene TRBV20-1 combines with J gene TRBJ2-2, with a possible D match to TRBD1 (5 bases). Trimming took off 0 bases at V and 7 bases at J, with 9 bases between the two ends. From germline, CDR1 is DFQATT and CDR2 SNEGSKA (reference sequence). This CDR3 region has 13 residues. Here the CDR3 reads CSARDRADGELFF. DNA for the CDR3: TGCAGTGCTAGAGACAGGGCGGACGGGGAGCTGTTTTTT.

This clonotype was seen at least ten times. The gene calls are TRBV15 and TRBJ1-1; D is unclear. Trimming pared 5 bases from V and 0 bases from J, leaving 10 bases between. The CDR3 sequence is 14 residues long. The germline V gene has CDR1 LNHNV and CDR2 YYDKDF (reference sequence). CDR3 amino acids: CATSRGRVNTEAFF. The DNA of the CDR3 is TGTGCCACCAGCCGAGGGCGGGTGAACACTGAAGCTTTCTTT.

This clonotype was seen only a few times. The CDR3 nucleotides are TGTGCCTGGAGTGTTGGTAGGGAAGTTCCACCCCTCCACTTT. Protein product: CAWSVGREVPPLHF. This rearrangement joins TRBV30 to TRBJ1-6; D remains ambiguous. This CDR3 comprises 14 residues. Germline V gene data show CDR1 as GTSNPN and CDR2 as SVGIG (reference sequence). V dropped 0 bases and J dropped 11 bases, with 14 bases sitting between them.

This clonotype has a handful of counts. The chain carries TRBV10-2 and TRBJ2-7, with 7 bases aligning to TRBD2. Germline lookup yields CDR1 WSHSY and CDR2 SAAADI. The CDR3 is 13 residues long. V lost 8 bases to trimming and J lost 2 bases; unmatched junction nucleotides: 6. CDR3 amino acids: CASQASGTYEQYF. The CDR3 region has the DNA TGCGCCAGCCAGGCTAGCGGAACCTACGAGCAGTACTTC.

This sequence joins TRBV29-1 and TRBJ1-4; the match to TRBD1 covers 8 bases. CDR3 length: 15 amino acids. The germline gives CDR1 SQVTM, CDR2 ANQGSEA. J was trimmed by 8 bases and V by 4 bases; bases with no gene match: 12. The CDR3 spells CSVGLRTGQDEKLFF. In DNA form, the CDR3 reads TGCAGCGTTGGTTTAAGGACAGGGCAGGACGAAAAACTGTTTTTT.

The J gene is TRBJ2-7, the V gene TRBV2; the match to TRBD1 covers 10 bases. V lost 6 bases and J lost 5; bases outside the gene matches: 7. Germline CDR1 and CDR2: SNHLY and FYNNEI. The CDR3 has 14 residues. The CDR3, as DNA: TGTGCCAGCAGGGCGGGACAGGGGTCCGACGAGCAGTACTTC. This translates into CASRAGQGSDEQYF.

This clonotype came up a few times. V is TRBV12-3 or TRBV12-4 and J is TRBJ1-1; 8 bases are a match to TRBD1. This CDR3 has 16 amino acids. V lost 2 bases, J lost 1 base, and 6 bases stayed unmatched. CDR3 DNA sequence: TGTGCCAGCAGTTTACGGCAGGGGGCTGAGAACACTGAAGCTTTCTTT. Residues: CASSLRQGAENTEAFF.

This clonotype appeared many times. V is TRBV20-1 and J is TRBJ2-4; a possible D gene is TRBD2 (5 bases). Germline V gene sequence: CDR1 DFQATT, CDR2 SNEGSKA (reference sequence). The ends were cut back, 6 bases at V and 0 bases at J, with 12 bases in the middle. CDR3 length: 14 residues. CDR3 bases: TGCAGTGCCAAGGACTCGATAGCCAAAAACATTCAGTACTTC. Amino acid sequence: CSAKDSIAKNIQYF.

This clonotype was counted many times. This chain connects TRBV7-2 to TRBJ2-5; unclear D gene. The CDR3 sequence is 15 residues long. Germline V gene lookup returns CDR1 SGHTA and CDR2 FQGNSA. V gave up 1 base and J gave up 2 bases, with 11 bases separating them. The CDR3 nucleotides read TGTGCCAGCAGCTTAGACGTCTCGCAACAAGAGACCCAGTACTTC. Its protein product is CASSLDVSQQETQYF.

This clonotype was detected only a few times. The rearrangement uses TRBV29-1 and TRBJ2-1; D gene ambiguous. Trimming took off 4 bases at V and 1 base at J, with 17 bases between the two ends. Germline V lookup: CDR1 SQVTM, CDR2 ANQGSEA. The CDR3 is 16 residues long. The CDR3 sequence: CSVVSQQIQSYNEQFF. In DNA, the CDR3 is TGCAGCGTTGTCTCCCAGCAGATCCAATCCTACAATGAGCAGTTCTTC.

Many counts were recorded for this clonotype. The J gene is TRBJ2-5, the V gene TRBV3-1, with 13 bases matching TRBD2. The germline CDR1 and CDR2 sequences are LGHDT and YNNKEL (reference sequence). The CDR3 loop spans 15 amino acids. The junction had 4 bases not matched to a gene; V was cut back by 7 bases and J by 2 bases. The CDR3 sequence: CASTGLAGEQETQYF. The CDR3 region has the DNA TGTGCCAGCACCGGACTAGCGGGGGAGCAAGAGACCCAGTACTTC.

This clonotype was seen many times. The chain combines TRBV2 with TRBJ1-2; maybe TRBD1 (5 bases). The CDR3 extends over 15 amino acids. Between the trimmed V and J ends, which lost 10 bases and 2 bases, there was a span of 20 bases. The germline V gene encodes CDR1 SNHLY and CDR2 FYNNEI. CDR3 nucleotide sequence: TGTGCCACACCTTTTGGAGACAGTCACAACTATGGCTACACCTTC. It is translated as CATPFGDSHNYGYTF.

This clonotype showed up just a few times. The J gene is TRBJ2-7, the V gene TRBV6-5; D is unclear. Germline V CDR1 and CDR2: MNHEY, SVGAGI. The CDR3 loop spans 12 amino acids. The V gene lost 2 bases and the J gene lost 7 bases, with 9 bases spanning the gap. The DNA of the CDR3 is TGTGCCAGCAGTTACGATAGGCGGGAGCAGTACTTC. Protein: CASSYDRREQYF.

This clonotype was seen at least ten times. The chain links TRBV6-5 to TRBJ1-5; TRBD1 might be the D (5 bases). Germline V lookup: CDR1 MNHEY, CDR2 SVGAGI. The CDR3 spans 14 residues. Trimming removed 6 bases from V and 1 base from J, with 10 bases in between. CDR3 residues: CASREGPSNQPQHF. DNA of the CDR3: TGTGCCAGCAGGGAGGGGCCGAGCAATCAGCCCCAGCATTTT.

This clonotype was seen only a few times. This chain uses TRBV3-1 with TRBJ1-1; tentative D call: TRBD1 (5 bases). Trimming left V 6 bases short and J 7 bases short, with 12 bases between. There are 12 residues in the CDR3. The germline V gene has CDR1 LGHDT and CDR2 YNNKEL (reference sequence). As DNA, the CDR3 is TGTGCCAGCAGTGATAGGGGAGTTGAAGCTTTCTTT. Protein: CASSDRGVEAFF.

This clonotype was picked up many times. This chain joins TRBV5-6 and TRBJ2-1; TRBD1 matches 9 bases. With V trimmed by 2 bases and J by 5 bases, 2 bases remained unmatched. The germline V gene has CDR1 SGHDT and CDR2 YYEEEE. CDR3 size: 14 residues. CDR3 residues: CASSFRDRDNEQFF. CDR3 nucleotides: TGTGCCAGCAGCTTCCGGGACAGGGACAATGAGCAGTTCTTC.